This TCR beta chain was identified during a study of blood T cell repertoires in COVID-19. This clone was seen just once. Unmatched junction bases numbered 8, after V lost 5 bases and J lost 4 bases. Germline CDR1 reads MNHEY; CDR2 reads SVGEGT. This CDR3 region has 15 residues. TCRdb keeps only in-frame clones here, not all; method: immunoSEQ multiplex PCR. This table holds over 130,000 clones, about 81% found once. The chain joins TRBV6-2 or TRBV6-3 to TRBJ2-5; 9 bases agree with TRBD1. The material sequenced was peripheral blood. This clonotype originated in a woman over 75 with acute or convalescent COVID-19. The CDR3 region has the DNA TGTGCCAGCAGTCCCGGGACAGGGATAGGAGAGACCCAGTACTTC. Protein sequence: CASSPGTGIGETQYF.